This TCR beta chain was sequenced in a study of control samples from healthy donors and cancer patients. Clones were sequenced by immunoSEQ multiplex PCR, and TCRdb holds only the in-frame ones, with some missing. The sample lists roughly 86,000 clones, about nine tenths seen once, with around 16% in the top ten. Germline loops: CDR1 MDHEN, CDR2 SYDVKM. V was cut by 5 bases and J by 0 bases, with 11 bases left in between. The CDR3 length is 15 residues. The sequence was collected from a man aged 25 to 40 in good health. The chain links TRBV28 to TRBJ1-5, with a weak D call TRBD1 (6 bases). The sample comprised blood. The CDR3 spells CASSRDTTSNQPQHF. For the CDR3, the DNA is TGTGCCAGCAGTCGGGACACCACTAGCAATCAGCCCCAGCATTTT.